The TCR beta chain described here comes from a study of cytomegalovirus exposure and HLA in healthy donors. The PCR was carried out with 60 Vbeta primers and 13 Jbeta primers. Some clones are missing from TCRdb's copy, which holds only in-frame ones; the method was immunoSEQ multiplex PCR. The sample has about 110,000 clones, about 64% seen once. The CDR3 consists of 14 residues. CDR1 is SGHRS and CDR2 is YFSETQ in the germline V gene. Trimming removed 7 bases from V and 1 base from J, with 13 bases in between. The chain uses TRBV5-1 and TRBJ2-3; D possibly corresponds to TRBD1 (5 bases). This receptor was identified in a female donor in good health and CMV-seronegative. Sequenced input: PBMCs. CDR3 sequence (DNA): TGCGCCAGCTTGGACACCTCGGGCACAGATACGCAGTATTTT. This codes for CASLDTSGTDTQYF. The whole variable domain, remainder taken from reference TRBV5-1 and TRBJ2-3, is KAGVTQTPRYLIKTRGQQVTLSCSPISGHRSVSWYQQTPGQGLQFLFEYFSETQRNKGNFPGRFSGRQFSNSRSEMNVSTLELGDSALYLCASLDTSGTDTQYFGPGTRLTVL.